The T cell receptor (beta chain) described here comes from a study of T cell responses to AZD1222 COVID-19 vaccine. Generated by immunoSEQ multiplex PCR, the TCRdb table keeps only in-frame clones and is missing some. The repertoire includes 170,000 or so clones, about nine tenths of them detected once, and approximately 1.5% sits in the top ten. This CDR3 has 13 amino acids. The ends were cut back, 4 bases at V and 9 bases at J, with 15 bases in the middle. From germline, CDR1 is MDHEN and CDR2 SYDVKM. The chain employs TRBV28 and TRBJ1-2, with TRBD1 as a possible D gene (6 bases). This specimen consisted of peripheral blood, obtained on day 0 of AZD1222 vaccination. This receptor was obtained from an adult in good health. CDR3 loop: CASSSIPGASYTF. In DNA, the CDR3 is TGTGCCAGCAGTTCAATCCCGGGGGCAAGCTACACCTTC.